This T cell receptor (beta chain) originates from a study of siplizumab effects on memory and regulatory T cells. The study, taken as a whole, reports: Naive T cells seemed more diverse than memory cells and seemed major alloresponse contributors.

Sequencing was performed with immunoSEQ multiplex PCR; in TCRdb, only in-frame clones are kept and a portion is missing. Counted here are over 100,000 clones, about 90% occurring once; the ten biggest clones make up 0.65% to 0.9%. Of note for this clone: What it binds is not known.

The germline gives CDR1 SGHDT, CDR2 YYEEEE. The CDR3 has 17 residues. Trimming at V came to 2 bases and at J to 1 base, leaving 4 bases not matched to a gene. The origin of this receptor is a human donor in good health. What was sequenced was Tregs sorted from blood. The chain carries TRBV5-6 and TRBJ1-6; TRBD1 matches at 9 bases. The CDR3 region has the DNA TGTGCCAGCAGCTTATACAGGGGGCTATCCTATAATTCACCCCTCCACTTT. Amino acid sequence: CASSLYRGLSYNSPLHF. Full variable domain (remainder filled in from reference TRBV5-6 and TRBJ1-6): DAGVTQSPTHLIKTRGQQVTLRCSPKSGHDTVSWYQQALGQGPQFIFQYYEEEERQRGNFPDRFSGHQFPNYSSELNVNALLLGDSALYLCASSLYRGLSYNSPLHFGNGTRLTVT.